The count of the clone carrying this TCR beta chain is one. What it binds is unknown. The record originates from a study of a mutant IDH1 vaccine in newly diagnosed glioma. About the research overall: Receipt of radiotherapy, temozolomide, or both preceded the study, and most received both. Participants attended visit V12, the safety follow-up, at week 35, and then attended visit V13 at week 47. Study-wide results and caveats: The vaccine induced immune responses, and these occurred in 80% to 95% of patients.

Time point specified: week 47, end of study. Every single dose of the vaccine, 300 ug of mutant IDH1 20-mer peptide, came with topical imiquimod. Patients received eight vaccinations in weeks 1, 3, 5, 7, 11, 15, 19, 23. Profiling relied on immunoSEQ multiplex PCR, and the TCRdb table lists in-frame clones only, not all of them. Of some 49,000 clones in the sample, about three quarters are singletons; the top ten hold less than 5%. Trimming took off 2 bases at V and 6 bases at J, with 3 bases between the two ends. This CDR3 is 10 amino acids long. In germline, CDR1 is SQVTM, CDR2 ANQGSEA. V gene TRBV29-1 combines with J gene TRBJ2-3, with D hard to call. This clonotype was obtained from a woman in her forties with glioma. Some clones in this sample may be carry-over from other donors' samples. The sample here was PBMCs, taken from a glioma patient whose treatment included an IDH1 peptide vaccine. CDR3 amino acids: CSVERDTQYF. For the CDR3, the DNA is TGCAGCGTTGAACGGGATACGCAGTATTTT.